This note documents a single T cell receptor beta chain sequence. Antigen unknown. The sample comes from a study of vaccination effects on CD4 cells after COVID-19. At the level of the study: Participants were given two doses of BNT162b2 or mRNA-1273 vaccine.

Sequencing was preceded by expansion of antigen-specific CD4+ T cells with viral peptide pools in the ViraFEST assay. With more than 9 days of culture completed, CD4+ T cells were isolated. Two million PBMC per well received about 9.8 IU/ml IL-2 and 8 to 10 ug/ml peptides in culture. Deletions cut 3 bases from V and 5 bases from J, with 12 bases between. Germline CDR1 SNHLY, CDR2 FYNNEI. CDR3 length equals 14 residues. The assay was immunoSEQ multiplex PCR, and TCRdb's table has in-frame clones only and misses some. Of approximately 30,000 clones in the sample, approximately 61% are singletons; the top ten hold 25% to 30%.

This chain joins TRBV2 and TRBJ2-3; tentatively, D is TRBD1 (6 bases). The specimen comprised CD4+ T cells from PBMCs cultured with HCoV-229E spike peptides, sampled before COVID-19 vaccination. This receptor was identified in a human donor who received a COVID-19 vaccine. CDR3 in DNA: TGTGCCAGCAGTGATCAGGGGCGCGGAGATACGCAGTATTTT. Amino acids: CASSDQGRGDTQYF.